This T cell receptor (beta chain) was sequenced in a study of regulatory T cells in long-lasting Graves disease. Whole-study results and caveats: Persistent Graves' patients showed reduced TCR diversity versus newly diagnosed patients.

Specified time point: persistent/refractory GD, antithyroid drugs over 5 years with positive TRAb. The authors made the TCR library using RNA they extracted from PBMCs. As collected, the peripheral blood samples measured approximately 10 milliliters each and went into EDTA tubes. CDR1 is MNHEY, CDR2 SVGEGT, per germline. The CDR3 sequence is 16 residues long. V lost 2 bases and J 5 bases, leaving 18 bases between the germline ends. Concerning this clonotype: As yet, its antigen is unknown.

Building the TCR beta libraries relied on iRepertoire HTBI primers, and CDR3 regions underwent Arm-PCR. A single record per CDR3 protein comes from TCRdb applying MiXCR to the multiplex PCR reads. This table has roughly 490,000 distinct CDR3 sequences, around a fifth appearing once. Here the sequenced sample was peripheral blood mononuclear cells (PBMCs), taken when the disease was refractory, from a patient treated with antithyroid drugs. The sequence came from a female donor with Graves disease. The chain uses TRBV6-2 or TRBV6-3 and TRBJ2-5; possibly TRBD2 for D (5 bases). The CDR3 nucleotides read TGTGCCAGCAGTTACGTCGGGGAAAGGTATCTGGAGACCCAGTACTTC. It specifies CASSYVGERYLETQYF.